Below, 28 T cell receptor beta chains from the same sample are listed, as sequenced in a study of Ad26.COV2.S vaccination and SARS-CoV-2 variants (dated by TCRdb to about 2021). Library preparation was by the immunoSEQ multiplex PCR assay. In TCRdb, the immuneACCESS table is reduced to in-frame sequences with V and J assigned. These tables do not hold every clone; where another copy was compared, an unresolved V gene accounts for under half, and the others remain unexplained. This sample is represented by hundreds of thousands of clones; around 86% of them were singletons. Roughly 3.1% of the sample lies in the top ten. The treatment or condition label here, explained by the study, means: some 20 received Ad26.COV2.S at low or high dose, single or two shots; several received placebo; per-sample allocation not given. Repertoires of vaccine and placebo recipients were sequenced from samples collected on day 63 after the first injection.

The sample consisted of peripheral blood, taken in a trial of Ad26.COV2.S vaccine versus placebo. All receptors come from a person between 18 and 60 years old who received the Ad26.COV2.S COVID-19 vaccine or a placebo.

The V and J genes are TRBV6-5 and TRBJ2-7; TRBD2 is a possible D gene (6 bases). The CDR3 has 15 residues. CDR1 is MNHEY and CDR2 is SVGAGI in the germline V gene. V was trimmed by 0 bases and J by 7 bases, leaving 16 bases between them. Here the CDR3 DNA reads TGTGCCAGCAGTTACTCTGCAGGAGGGGTGCTGGAGCAGTACTTC. Protein: CASSYSAGGVLEQYF.

This chain links TRBV7-3 with TRBJ2-1; maybe TRBD2 (7 bases). V was clipped by 8 bases and J by 7 bases, with 18 bases between them. The germline gives CDR1 SGHTA, CDR2 FQGTGA. CDR3 size: 14 residues. DNA of the CDR3: TGTGCCAGCTCCCCGGCGGGGGCGGGTAATGAGCAGTTCTTC. It is translated as CASSPAGAGNEQFF.

This clone was counted between two and nine times. The gene calls are TRBV20-1 and TRBJ2-4, with a possible D match to TRBD1 (5 bases). The CDR3 is made up of 10 amino acids. V was clipped by 6 bases and J by 9 bases, with 9 bases between them. The germline gives CDR1 DFQATT, CDR2 SNEGSKA (reference sequence). The CDR3 region has the DNA TGCAGTGCCCCAAGGGGCATTCAGTACTTC. Amino acids: CSAPRGIQYF.

The sample holds one count of this clone. The chain couples TRBV6-6 to TRBJ1-1; possibly TRBD1 for D (5 bases). There are 14 residues in the CDR3. V gave up 6 bases and J gave up 0 bases, with 11 bases separating them. Germline loops: CDR1 MNHNY, CDR2 SVGAGI (reference sequence). In nucleotides, the CDR3 is TGTGCCAGCAGCCGAGACAGCTTGAACACTGAAGCTTTCTTT. Translated: CASSRDSLNTEAFF.

This chain joins TRBV6-2 or TRBV6-3 and TRBJ2-7; tentative D call: TRBD1 (5 bases). Trimming removed 5 bases at V and 6 bases at J, with 14 bases between. The CDR3 is 13 amino acids. Germline V gene lookup returns CDR1 MNHEY and CDR2 SVGEGT. The CDR3 sequence is CASSQGASGEQYF. DNA for the CDR3: TGTGCCAGCAGTCAAGGGGCAAGTGGCGAGCAGTACTTC.

This chain connects TRBV7-6 to TRBJ2-1, with TRBD2 identical over 8 bases. Germline-derived CDR1 and CDR2 are SGHVS and FNYEAQ. The CDR3 is made up of 13 amino acids. V trimming: 3 bases; J trimming: 7 bases; junction bases outside the gene matches: 2. The chain's CDR3 is CASSFPGGNEQFF. The CDR3 nucleotides are TGTGCCAGCAGCTTTCCGGGGGGGAATGAGCAGTTCTTC.

DNA of the CDR3: TGTGCCAGCAGGGACAGATTCCTTAACTATGGCTACACCTTC. Protein sequence: CASRDRFLNYGYTF. This sequence joins TRBV6-5 and TRBJ1-2; possibly TRBD1 for D (6 bases). The V gene's germline CDR1 is MNHEY and CDR2 SVGAGI. This CDR3 region has 14 residues. The ends were cut back, 6 bases at V and 1 base at J, with 12 bases in the middle.

V is TRBV7-2 and J is TRBJ2-3; 13 nucleotides line up with TRBD2. The CDR3 contains 18 residues. CDR1 and CDR2 from the germline V gene are SGHTA and FQGNSA. J lost 2 bases, V lost 1 base, and 6 bases had no gene match. DNA for the CDR3: TGTGCCAGCAGCTTAGTCGTGACTAGCGGGGGGCCCACAGATACGCAGTATTTT. Amino acid sequence: CASSLVVTSGGPTDTQYF.

The chain uses TRBV15 and TRBJ1-5; 7 positions agree with TRBD1. The trim removed 3 bases at V and 1 base at J, leaving 3 bases unmatched. Germline V gives CDR1 LNHNV, CDR2 YYDKDF (reference sequence). The CDR3 covers 15 residues. DNA of the CDR3: TGTGCCACCAGCAGGGACAGGAAAAGCAATCAGCCCCAGCATTTT. This translates into CATSRDRKSNQPQHF.

The chain is built from TRBV6-5 and TRBJ1-3; D is unclear. The germline gives CDR1 MNHEY, CDR2 SVGAGI. V dropped 4 bases and J dropped 0 bases, with 10 bases sitting between them. The CDR3 length is 15 residues. Here the CDR3 DNA reads TGTGCCAGCAGTTCAGGCAGAAGCTCTGGAAACACCATATATTTT. Its protein is CASSSGRSSGNTIYF.

The chain carries TRBV4-2 and TRBJ2-7, with 8 positions matching TRBD2. The CDR3 has 15 amino acids. Per the germline V gene, CDR1 is LGHNA and CDR2 is YNFKEQ. Trimming at V came to 0 bases and at J to 0 bases, leaving 1 base not matched to a gene. The CDR3 loop reads CASSQDGTSSYEQYF. CDR3 DNA sequence: TGTGCCAGCAGCCAAGATGGGACTAGCTCCTACGAGCAGTACTTC.

V usage is TRBV5-8 and J usage is TRBJ1-4, with D possibly matching TRBD1 (6 bases). Trimming left V 2 bases short and J 7 bases short, with 15 bases between. The CDR3 extends over 15 amino acids. CDR1 is SGHTS and CDR2 is YDEGEE in the germline V gene. The CDR3 protein is CASSLSVGGIEKLFF. In DNA, the CDR3 is TGTGCCAGCAGCTTATCGGTAGGGGGAATTGAAAAACTGTTTTTT.

With respect to this clone: Other DNA sequences in this specimen translate into the identical CDR3. V gene TRBV30 combines with J gene TRBJ2-7; TRBD1 matches 7 bases. CDR3 size: 12 residues. The ends lost 3 bases at V and 4 bases at J; junction bases unmatched: 3. Looked up from germline, CDR1 is GTSNPN and CDR2 is SVGIG (reference sequence). The DNA of the CDR3 is TGTGCCTGGAGGGGGGACAGTTACGAGCAGTACTTC. It codes for CAWRGDSYEQYF.

V and J are TRBV6-5 and TRBJ1-1; D not resolved. Germline values: CDR1 MNHEY, CDR2 SVGAGI. The CDR3 loop spans 12 amino acids. V was pared by 7 bases and J by 5 bases, with 11 bases between. This CDR3 reads CASTLGRTEAFF. Written as DNA, the CDR3 is TGTGCCAGCACCCTTGGTCGGACTGAAGCTTTCTTT.

This chain uses TRBV6-5 with TRBJ1-3; D unresolved. Germline V CDR1 and CDR2: MNHEY, SVGAGI. V shed 8 bases and J shed 1 base, with 6 bases lying between them. This CDR3 comprises 12 residues. The CDR3 DNA reads TGTGCCAGCCGGGTTTCTGGAAACACCATATATTTT. Protein product: CASRVSGNTIYF.

The chain uses TRBV2 and TRBJ1-3; D unclear. Germline loops: CDR1 SNHLY, CDR2 FYNNEI. V lost 3 bases and J lost 8, with 11 bases in between. This CDR3 is built from 13 residues. The CDR3 region is CASSEWTADTIYF. CDR3 in DNA: TGTGCCAGCAGTGAGTGGACTGCGGACACCATATATTTT. Full variable domain (rest looked up from reference TRBV2 and TRBJ1-3): EPEVTQTPSHQVTQMGQEVILRCVPISNHLYFYWYRQILGQKVEFLVSFYNNEISEKSEIFDDQFSVERPDGSNFTLKIRSTKLEDSAMYFCASSEWTADTIYFGEGSWLTVV.

This clone was counted between two and nine times. This chain uses TRBV19 with TRBJ1-1; D possibly corresponds to TRBD1 (6 bases). From germline, CDR1 is LNHDA and CDR2 SQIVND (reference sequence). V dropped 5 bases and J dropped 1 base, with 14 bases sitting between them. The CDR3 sequence is 15 residues long. The DNA for the CDR3 is TGTGCCAGTAGTCATGACAGGTTGGGGAACACTGAAGCTTTCTTT. Encoded protein: CASSHDRLGNTEAFF.

The rearrangement joins TRBV5-1 to TRBJ2-2; D may correspond to TRBD1 or TRBD2 (5 bases each). The germline gives CDR1 SGHRS, CDR2 YFSETQ. V was clipped by 2 bases and J by 8 bases, with 16 bases between them. CDR3 length equals 15 residues. The CDR3 nucleotides are TGCGCCAGCAGCTTCCCCGGGACGGATCGTGGGGAGCTGTTTTTT. This gives the protein CASSFPGTDRGELFF.

Turning to this clone: One end of the junction does not line up with germline, which may come from a read error. This sequence joins TRBV7-7 and TRBJ2-5, with 11 bases lining up with TRBD2. CDR3 length: 14 amino acids. Germline lookup yields CDR1 SSHAT and CDR2 FNYEAQ (reference sequence). In nucleotides, the CDR3 is TGTGCTAGCAGCTTAGCGGGGGGGCGAGAGACCCAGTACTTC. It is translated as CASSLAGGRETQYF.

Ten or more counts support this clone. The CDR3 DNA reads as TGTGCCAGCAGTGCGACAGGGGAGACAGGGGCCGAGCAGTACTTC. It is translated as CASSATGETGAEQYF. The chain links TRBV6-4 to TRBJ2-7, with 8 bases identical to TRBD1. There are 15 residues in the CDR3. Germline CDR1 and CDR2: MRHNA and SNTAGT. V was clipped by 4 bases and J by 6 bases; unmatched bases: 11.

The V and J genes are TRBV5-1 and TRBJ2-6, with D perhaps TRBD1 (6 bases). V was clipped by 0 bases and J by 0 bases, with 19 bases between them. The CDR3 consists of 20 residues. Germline loops: CDR1 SGHRS, CDR2 YFSETQ. CDR3 DNA: TGCGCCAGCAGCTTGGCCGGGGCGACAGGACGGGCCTCTGGGGCCAACGTCCTGACTTTC. Translating it yields CASSLAGATGRASGANVLTF.

This clone was recorded a few times. CDR3 in amino acids: CASGSPTIFYEQYF. The CDR3 DNA is TGTGCTAGTGGTTCCCCTACCATTTTTTACGAGCAGTACTTC. The chain recombines TRBV12-5 with TRBJ2-7; D remains unclear. Trimming cost V 4 bases and J 4 bases, with 14 bases left between them. Germline V gene lookup returns CDR1 LGHNT and CDR2 FRNRAP. This CDR3 is built from 14 residues.

This clone was counted only a few times. The gene calls are TRBV19 and TRBJ1-5; 11 positions agree with TRBD1. Trimming at V came to 3 bases and at J to 5 bases, leaving 6 bases not matched to a gene. The V gene's germline CDR1 is LNHDA and CDR2 SQIVND (reference sequence). The CDR3 runs 16 residues. CDR3 sequence: CASSMGQGGRDQPQHF. CDR3 DNA sequence: TGTGCCAGTAGTATGGGACAGGGGGGGAGAGATCAGCCCCAGCATTTT.

The chain combines TRBV27 with TRBJ1-2; D is possibly TRBD1 (6 bases). Trimming removed 1 base from V and 4 bases from J, with 16 bases in between. There are 16 residues in the CDR3. The V gene's germline CDR1 is MNHEY and CDR2 SMNVEV (reference sequence). Here the CDR3 reads CASSLWGQASSYGYTF. The DNA of the CDR3 is TGTGCCAGCAGTTTATGGGGGCAGGCCTCATCCTATGGCTACACCTTC.

Concerning this clone: The same CDR3 arises from other DNA sequences in this sample as well. The J gene is TRBJ2-7, the V gene TRBV6-1; TRBD2 matches at 11 bases. Germline CDR1 MNHNS, CDR2 SASEGT. The CDR3 extends over 15 amino acids. After removal of 1 base from V and 1 base from J, the junction contained 0 bases not matched to a gene. The CDR3 reads CASSEGLAGSYEQYF. CDR3 bases: TGTGCCAGCAGTGAAGGACTAGCGGGGTCCTACGAGCAGTACTTC.

Only a few counts were recorded for this clone. V is TRBV27 and J is TRBJ2-7; D possibly uses TRBD1 or TRBD2 (5 bases each). Germline loops: CDR1 MNHEY, CDR2 SMNVEV (reference sequence). This CDR3 region has 13 residues. The V gene lost 6 bases and the J gene lost 6 bases, with 15 bases spanning the gap. For the CDR3, the DNA is TGTGCCAGCAGGCCCATGGGGGTGGGCGAGCAGTACTTC. Residues: CASRPMGVGEQYF.

The rearrangement joins TRBV7-8 to TRBJ1-1; 8 bases map to TRBD1. Per the germline V gene, CDR1 is SGHVS and CDR2 is FQNEAQ. Germline trimming cut 4 bases from V and 5 bases from J; bases unmatched to any gene: 6. This CDR3 region has 14 residues. The CDR3 region is CASSWDRIGTEAFF. As DNA, the CDR3 is TGTGCCAGCAGCTGGGACAGGATTGGGACTGAAGCTTTCTTT.

The V and J genes are TRBV30 and TRBJ2-7; D is unresolved. The V end was cut by 7 bases, the J end by 2 bases, with 12 bases between. The CDR3 loop spans 12 amino acids. The V gene's germline CDR1 is GTSNPN and CDR2 SVGIG (reference sequence). The CDR3 nucleotides read TGTGCCTCCTCGAGGACGGCCTACGAGCAGTACTTC. This codes for CASSRTAYEQYF.